This T cell receptor (beta chain) comes out of a study of T cell responses to AZD1222 COVID-19 vaccine. A note on this clone: Its target is unknown.

The method was immunoSEQ multiplex PCR; TCRdb's version includes in-frame clones alone and lacks a portion of them. Of approximately 61,000 clones in the sample, 81% were seen once. The study, taken as a whole, reports: Nearly half of spike-specific TCRs reportedly target variant regions that are unmutated in the B.1.351 and B.1.1.7 variants. The peak T cell response came first, and repertoires were sampled only after it. Only six people who got AZD1222 tested seropositive at baseline.

Germline CDR1 is SGHDT and CDR2 is YYEEEE. The CDR3 has 16 residues. The ends lost 4 bases at V and 2 bases at J; junction bases unmatched: 7. The sequence derives from an adult who received the AZD1222 COVID-19 vaccine. J is TRBJ2-3 and V is TRBV5-6; 10 bases map to TRBD2. This specimen consisted of peripheral blood, obtained 28 days after the second AZD1222 dose. This CDR3 reads CASSGLGTSVTDTQYF. The CDR3, as DNA: TGTGCCAGCAGCGGACTGGGGACTAGCGTCACAGATACGCAGTATTTT.